The 14 T cell receptor beta chains below were found in one sample sequenced in a study of blood T cell repertoires in COVID-19. Assay: immunoSEQ multiplex PCR; the TCRdb copy retains only in-frame clones and omits some. This sample has 150,000 to 200,000 clones, with 85% to 90% found just once. The sequencing input was peripheral blood. These receptor sequences come from a woman aged 65 to 85 with COVID-19, enrolled during active disease.

V is TRBV28 and J is TRBJ2-4, with 13 bases matching TRBD2. With V trimmed by 6 bases and J by 9 bases, 14 bases remained unmatched. Germline V gene lookup returns CDR1 MDHEN and CDR2 SYDVKM. The CDR3 has 17 residues. This chain's CDR3 is CASSSYWPTSGRFIQYF. DNA of the CDR3: TGTGCCAGCAGCAGCTACTGGCCGACTAGCGGGAGGTTCATTCAGTACTTC. Variable domain in full (rest from reference TRBV28 and TRBJ2-4): DVKVTQSSRYLVKRTGEKVFLECVQDMDHENMFWYRQDPGLGLRLIYFSYDVKMKEKGDIPEGYSVSREKKERFSLILESASTNQTSMYLCASSSYWPTSGRFIQYFGAGTRLSVL.

This CDR3 is CASSLRLAGGGEQFF. The CDR3, as DNA: TGTGCCAGCAGCCTCAGACTAGCGGGAGGAGGGGAGCAGTTCTTC. The rearrangement uses TRBV3-1 (or the pseudogene TRBV3-2) and TRBJ2-1; TRBD2 matches 13 bases. Germline-derived CDR1 and CDR2 are LGHDT and YNNKEL (reference sequence). V lost 4 bases and J lost 10; bases outside the gene matches: 7. This CDR3 comprises 15 residues.

This chain links TRBV21-1 with TRBJ2-7; the table names TRBD2, a call not compared with the DNA. TRBV21-1 represents a pseudogene. There are 15 residues in the CDR3. CDR3 DNA: TGTGCCAGCAGCAAAATAGCGGAAACCCCCTACGAGCAGTACTTC. Residues: CASSKIAETPYEQYF.

The chain links TRBV19 to TRBJ1-2; tentative D call: TRBD1 (5 bases). The CDR3 has 12 residues. CDR1 LNHDA and CDR2 SQIVND come from the germline V gene (reference sequence). V lost 10 bases, J lost 5 bases, and 14 bases lay in between. In nucleotides, the CDR3 is TGTGCCACGGGGCGCAGCGGGTATGGCTACACCTTC. Its translation is CATGRSGYGYTF.

V is TRBV27 and J is TRBJ1-1, with D maybe TRBD1 (6 bases). The CDR3 has 16 amino acids. The V gene lost 4 bases and the J gene lost 8 bases, with 23 bases spanning the gap. CDR1 is MNHEY, CDR2 SMNVEV, per germline (reference sequence). CDR3 DNA sequence: TGTGCCAGCAGTTCTCTCTCGCAGGGGATTGTCAAGGAAGCTTTCTTT. The encoded protein is CASSSLSQGIVKEAFF.

V is TRBV19 and J is TRBJ2-1; 8 bases line up with TRBD2. This CDR3 has 13 residues. The junction had 6 bases not matched to a gene; V was cut back by 6 bases and J by 8 bases. The germline gives CDR1 LNHDA, CDR2 SQIVND (reference sequence). The DNA of the CDR3 is TGTGCCAGTAGGCCAGCGGGAGTGTATGAGCAGTTCTTC. Protein sequence: CASRPAGVYEQFF. Variable domain in full (rest from reference TRBV19 and TRBJ2-1): DGGITQSPKYLFRKEGQNVTLSCEQNLNHDAMYWYRQDPGQGLRLIYYSQIVNDFQKGDIAEGYSVSREKKESFPLTVTSAQKNPTAFYLCASRPAGVYEQFFGPGTRLTVL.

This clone was detected only a few times. The chain is built from TRBV7-3 and TRBJ2-3; D perhaps matches TRBD2 (5 bases). There are 16 residues in the CDR3. The V end lost 1 base, the J end lost 1 base, and 12 bases lay between the germline ends. The germline gives CDR1 SGHTA, CDR2 FQGTGA. CDR3 nucleotides: TGTGCCAGCAGCTTAATCGGGGTATCTGGCACAGATACGCAGTATTTT. Encoded protein: CASSLIGVSGTDTQYF. Using reference TRBV7-3 and TRBJ2-3 for the parts outside the CDR3, the full variable domain is GAGVSQTPSNKVTEKGKYVELRCDPISGHTALYWYRQSLGQGPEFLIYFQGTGAADDSGLPNDRFFAVRPEGSVSTLKIQRTERGDSAVYLCASSLIGVSGTDTQYFGPGTRLTVL.

V gene TRBV19 combines with J gene TRBJ2-1, with 15 bases that match TRBD2. The CDR3 extends over 20 amino acids. The J segment lost 3 bases and the V segment lost 5 bases, leaving 14 bases of the junction unmatched. Germline V gene lookup returns CDR1 LNHDA and CDR2 SQIVND (reference sequence). The CDR3 DNA sequence: TGTGCCAGTAGTCTCTCCTCCCGGACTAGCGGGAGGGCTTACTACAATGAGCAGTTCTTC. This encodes CASSLSSRTSGRAYYNEQFF.

V gene TRBV29-1 combines with J gene TRBJ2-7; a possible D gene is TRBD2 (6 bases). Germline CDR1 and CDR2: SQVTM and ANQGSEA. CDR3 size: 14 residues. The V end was cut by 5 bases, the J end by 1 base, with 15 bases between. This CDR3 reads CSVTPWAGSYEQYF. CDR3 in DNA: TGCAGCGTTACTCCCTGGGCGGGGTCCTACGAGCAGTACTTC.

This chain joins TRBV5-5 and TRBJ2-2; TRBD1 matches at 7 bases. CDR3 size: 15 residues. In germline, CDR1 is SGHKS, CDR2 YYEKEE (reference sequence). Trimming at V came to 4 bases and at J to 7 bases, leaving 10 bases not matched to a gene. The DNA of the CDR3 is TGTGCCAGCAGCATCCGGAGACAGGGAATCGGGGAGCTGTTTTTT. Amino acids: CASSIRRQGIGELFF.

V usage is TRBV5-6 and J usage is TRBJ2-3; D ambiguous. Germline assignment: CDR1 SGHDT and CDR2 YYEEEE. V was shortened by 4 bases and J by 3 bases, with 12 bases between the two germline ends. The CDR3 covers 14 residues. The CDR3 DNA is TGTGCCAGCAGCGTAGCAGTTATTACAGATACGCAGTATTTT. It translates to CASSVAVITDTQYF.

This chain uses TRBV19 with TRBJ2-7; D possibly corresponds to TRBD2 (6 bases). CDR1 and CDR2 (germline): LNHDA, SQIVND (reference sequence). V dropped 1 base and J dropped 5 bases, with 9 bases sitting between them. The CDR3 sequence is 13 residues long. CDR3 in amino acids: CASSIVGSNEQYF. DNA of the CDR3: TGTGCCAGTAGTATAGTCGGGAGCAACGAGCAGTACTTC. The variable domain in full, completed from reference TRBV19 and TRBJ2-7, reads DGGITQSPKYLFRKEGQNVTLSCEQNLNHDAMYWYRQDPGQGLRLIYYSQIVNDFQKGDIAEGYSVSREKKESFPLTVTSAQKNPTAFYLCASSIVGSNEQYFGPGTRLTVT.

V is TRBV18 and J is TRBJ2-2, with TRBD2 identical over 8 bases. V lost 5 bases, J lost 0 bases, and 5 bases stayed unmatched. This CDR3 is 16 amino acids long. Germline loops: CDR1 KGHSH, CDR2 LQKENI. The CDR3 loop is CASSLNSGTNTGELFF. The CDR3 DNA reads as TGTGCCAGCTCATTAAATAGCGGGACGAACACCGGGGAGCTGTTTTTT.

Note on this clone: The same CDR3 also results from other DNA sequences found in this sample. The genes are TRBV5-1 and TRBJ1-5; 11 bases map to TRBD1. The germline V gene encodes CDR1 SGHRS and CDR2 YFSETQ. V lost 4 bases and J lost 5; bases outside the gene matches: 2. This CDR3 has 14 amino acids. This chain's CDR3 is CASSPGQGDQPQHF. Written as DNA, the CDR3 is TGCGCCAGCAGCCCGGGACAGGGGGATCAGCCCCAGCATTTT. The whole variable domain, filled in from reference TRBV5-1 and TRBJ1-5, reads KAGVTQTPRYLIKTRGQQVTLSCSPISGHRSVSWYQQTPGQGLQFLFEYFSETQRNKGNFPGRFSGRQFSNSRSEMNVSTLELGDSALYLCASSPGQGDQPQHFGDGTRLSIL.